This T cell receptor beta chain originates from a study of blood T cell repertoires in COVID-19. Turning to the study itself: COVID-19 samples, acute and convalescent, were from the United States, Italy and Spain. PBMCs, B-cell-depleted T cells, or T cells provided the cDNA or gDNA that made up the material.

Source study methods: Nucleated cell number was recorded as an estimate derived from reference gene primer amplification. Assay used: immunoSEQ multiplex PCR; TCRdb lists only in-frame clones, some missing. D and trimming come from the DNA, and the V and J calls and clone size come from that table. Of 65,000 or so clones detected, nearly 80% appear once; the ten largest clones hold 25%. The V gene's germline CDR1 is MDHEN and CDR2 SYDVKM. The CDR3 runs 16 residues. Losses at the gene ends were 10 bases for V and 3 bases for J; bases not matched to a gene: 8. The chain employs TRBV28 and TRBJ2-1; the match to TRBD2 covers 14 bases. The TCR sequence derives from a human donor in a cohort sampled during active COVID-19. Material for sequencing was peripheral blood. The CDR3 nucleotides read TGTGCCACCGGGACTAGCGGGAGTTACCGCTACAATGAGCAGTTCTTC. Translation gives CATGTSGSYRYNEQFF.